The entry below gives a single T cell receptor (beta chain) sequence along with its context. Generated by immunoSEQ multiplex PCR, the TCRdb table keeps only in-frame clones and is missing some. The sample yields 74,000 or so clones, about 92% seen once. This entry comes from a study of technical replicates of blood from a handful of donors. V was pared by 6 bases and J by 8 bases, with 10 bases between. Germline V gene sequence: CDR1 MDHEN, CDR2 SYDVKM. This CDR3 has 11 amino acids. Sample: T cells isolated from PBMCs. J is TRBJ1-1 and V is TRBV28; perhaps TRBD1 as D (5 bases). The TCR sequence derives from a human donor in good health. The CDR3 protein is CASRGAGEAFF. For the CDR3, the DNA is TGTGCCAGCAGAGGGGCCGGGGAAGCTTTCTTT. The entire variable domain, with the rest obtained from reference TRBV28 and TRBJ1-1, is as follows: DVKVTQSSRYLVKRTGEKVFLECVQDMDHENMFWYRQDPGLGLRLIYFSYDVKMKEKGDIPEGYSVSREKKERFSLILESASTNQTSMYLCASRGAGEAFFGQGTRLTVV.